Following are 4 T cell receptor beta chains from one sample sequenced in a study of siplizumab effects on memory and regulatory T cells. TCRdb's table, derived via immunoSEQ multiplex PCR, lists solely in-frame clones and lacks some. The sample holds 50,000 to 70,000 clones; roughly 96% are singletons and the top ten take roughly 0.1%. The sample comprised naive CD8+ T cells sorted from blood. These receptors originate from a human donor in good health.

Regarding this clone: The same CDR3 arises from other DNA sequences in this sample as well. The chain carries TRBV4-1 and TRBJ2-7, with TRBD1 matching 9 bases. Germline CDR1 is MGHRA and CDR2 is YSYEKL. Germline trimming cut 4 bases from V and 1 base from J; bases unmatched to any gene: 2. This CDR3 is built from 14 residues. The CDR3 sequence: CASSLGQGSYEQYF. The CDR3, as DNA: TGCGCCAGCAGCCTGGGACAGGGATCCTACGAGCAGTACTTC.

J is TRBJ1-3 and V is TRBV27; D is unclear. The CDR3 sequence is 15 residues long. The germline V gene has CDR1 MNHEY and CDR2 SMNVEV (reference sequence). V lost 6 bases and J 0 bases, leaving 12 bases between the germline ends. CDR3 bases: TGTGCCAGCAGCCCTACCGGGAGCTCTGGAAACACCATATATTTT. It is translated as CASSPTGSSGNTIYF.

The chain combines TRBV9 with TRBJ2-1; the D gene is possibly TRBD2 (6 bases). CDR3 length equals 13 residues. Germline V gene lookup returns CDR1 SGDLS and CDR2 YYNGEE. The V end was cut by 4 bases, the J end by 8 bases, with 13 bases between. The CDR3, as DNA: TGTGCCAGCAGCTTCGACGGGGGATATGAGCAGTTCTTC. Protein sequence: CASSFDGGYEQFF. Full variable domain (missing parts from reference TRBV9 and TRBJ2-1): DSGVTQTPKHLITATGQRVTLRCSPRSGDLSVYWYQQSLDQGLQFLIQYYNGEERAKGNILERFSAQQFPDLHSELNLSSLELGDSALYFCASSFDGGYEQFFGPGTRLTVL.

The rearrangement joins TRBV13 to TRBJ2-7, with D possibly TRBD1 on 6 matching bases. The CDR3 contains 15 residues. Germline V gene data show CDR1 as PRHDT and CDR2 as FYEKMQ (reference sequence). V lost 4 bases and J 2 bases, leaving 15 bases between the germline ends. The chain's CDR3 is CASSSQGVPTYEQYF. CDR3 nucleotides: TGTGCCAGCAGCTCACAGGGAGTCCCCACCTACGAGCAGTACTTC. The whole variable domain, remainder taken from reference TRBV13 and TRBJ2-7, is AAGVIQSPRHLIKEKRETATLKCYPIPRHDTVYWYQQGPGQDPQFLISFYEKMQSDKGSIPDRFSAQQFSDYHSELNMSSLELGDSALYFCASSSQGVPTYEQYFGPGTRLTVT.